Included here is one T cell receptor beta chain sequence, with context. Its antigen is not known. The data stem from a study of identical twins. Study-level findings and limits: Invariant populations such as MAIT and iNKT cells could partly muddle zero-insertion analyses. In beta out-of-frame sequences, the excess sharing between twins was weaker. It was cross-sectional statistical analysis, not following the same donors, that the conclusions relied on.

TCRdb re-called the 5' RACE reads through MiXCR, storing one row per CDR3 protein. The repertoire includes under 1 million distinct CDR3 sequences, roughly 12% of them detected once, and roughly 1.5% sits in the top ten. CDR3 length: 13 residues. The V gene's germline CDR1 is MNHEY and CDR2 SVGAGI. Between the trimmed V and J ends, which lost 5 bases and 6 bases, there was a span of 11 bases. In addition, the sample was reused for a study of yellow fever vaccine responses in identical twins. As that study records: Reportedly, twins showed a vaccine T cell response that looked partly convergent and partly personalized.

This sequence joins TRBV6-5 and TRBJ1-5, with D perhaps matching TRBD1 (6 bases). Material: PBMCs. The TCR originated in a woman in her late teens or twenties in good health. CDR3 coding DNA: TGTGCCAGCAGTGCAGGGGAAACTCAGCCCCAGCATTTT. Protein sequence: CASSAGETQPQHF.